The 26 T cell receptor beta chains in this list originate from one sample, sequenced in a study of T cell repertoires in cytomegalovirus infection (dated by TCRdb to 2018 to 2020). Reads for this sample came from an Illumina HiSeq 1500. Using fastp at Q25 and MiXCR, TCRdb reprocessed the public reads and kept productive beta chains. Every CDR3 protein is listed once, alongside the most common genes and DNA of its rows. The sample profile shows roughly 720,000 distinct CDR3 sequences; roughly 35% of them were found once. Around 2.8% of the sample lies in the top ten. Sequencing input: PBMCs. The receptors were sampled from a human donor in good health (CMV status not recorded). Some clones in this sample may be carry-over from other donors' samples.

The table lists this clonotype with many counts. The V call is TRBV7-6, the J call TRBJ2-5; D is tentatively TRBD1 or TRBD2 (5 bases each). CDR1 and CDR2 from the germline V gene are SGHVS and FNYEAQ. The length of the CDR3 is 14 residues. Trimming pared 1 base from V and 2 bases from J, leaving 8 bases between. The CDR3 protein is CASSLGGSQETQYF. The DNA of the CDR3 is TGTGCCAGCAGCTTAGGGGGGTCTCAAGAGACCCAGTACTTC. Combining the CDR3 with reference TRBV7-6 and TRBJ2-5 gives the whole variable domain GAGVSQSPRYKVTKRGQDVALRCDPISGHVSLYWYRQALGQGPEFLTYFNYEAQQDKSGLPNDRFSAERPEGSISTLTIQRTEQRDSAMYRCASSLGGSQETQYFGPGTRLLVL.

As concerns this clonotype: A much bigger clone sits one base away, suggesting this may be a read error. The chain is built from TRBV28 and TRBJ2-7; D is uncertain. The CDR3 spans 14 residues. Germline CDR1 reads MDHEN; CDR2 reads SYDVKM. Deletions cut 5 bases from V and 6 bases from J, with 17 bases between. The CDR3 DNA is TGTGCCAGCAGTCTCACCCCGAATCCGTGCGAGCAGTACTTC. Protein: CASSLTPNPCEQYF.

The CDR3 reads CASSPRQTSNTGELFF. CDR3 nucleotide sequence: TGTGCCAGCTCACCACGACAGACCTCGAACACCGGGGAGCTGTTTTTT. The chain joins TRBV18 to TRBJ2-2; TRBD1 is a possible D gene (5 bases). The V gene lost 1 base and the J gene lost 0 bases, with 9 bases spanning the gap. CDR3 size: 16 residues. The germline V gene encodes CDR1 KGHSH and CDR2 LQKENI.

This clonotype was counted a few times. The CDR3 loop is CASRDTFQRGFTGELFF. The CDR3 DNA reads TGTGCCAGTAGGGATACTTTCCAGCGGGGCTTCACCGGGGAGCTGTTTTTT. The gene calls are TRBV19 and TRBJ2-2, with 7 bases identical to TRBD2. The CDR3 length is 17 residues. The germline gives CDR1 LNHDA, CDR2 SQIVND (reference sequence). Germline trimming cut 6 bases from V and 4 bases from J; bases unmatched to any gene: 14.

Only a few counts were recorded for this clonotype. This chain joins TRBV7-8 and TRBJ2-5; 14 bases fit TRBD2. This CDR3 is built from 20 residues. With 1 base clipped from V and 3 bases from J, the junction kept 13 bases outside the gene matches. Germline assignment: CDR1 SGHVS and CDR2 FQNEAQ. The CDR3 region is CASSLDSAGLAGDTKETQYF. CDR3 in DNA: TGTGCCAGCAGCTTAGATTCCGCGGGACTAGCGGGAGACACGAAAGAGACCCAGTACTTC.

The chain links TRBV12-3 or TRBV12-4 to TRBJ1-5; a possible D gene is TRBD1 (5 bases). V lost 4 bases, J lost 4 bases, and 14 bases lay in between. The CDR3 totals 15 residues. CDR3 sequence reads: CASSYEGLLNQPQHF. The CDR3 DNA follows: TGTGCCAGCAGTTATGAGGGACTCCTTAATCAGCCCCAGCATTTT.

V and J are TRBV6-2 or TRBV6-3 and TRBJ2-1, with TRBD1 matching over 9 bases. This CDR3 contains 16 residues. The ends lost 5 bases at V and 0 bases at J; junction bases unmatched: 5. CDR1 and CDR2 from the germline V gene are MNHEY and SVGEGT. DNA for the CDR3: TGTGCCAGCAGTACCAGGGACAGGGTCTCCTACAATGAGCAGTTCTTC. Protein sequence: CASSTRDRVSYNEQFF.

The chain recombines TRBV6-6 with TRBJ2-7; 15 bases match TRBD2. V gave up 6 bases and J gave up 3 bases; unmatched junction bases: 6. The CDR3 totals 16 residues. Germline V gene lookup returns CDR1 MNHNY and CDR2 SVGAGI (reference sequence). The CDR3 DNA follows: TGTGCCAGCAGGACCGGGACTAGCGGGGGGATCTACGAGCAGTACTTC. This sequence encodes CASRTGTSGGIYEQYF.

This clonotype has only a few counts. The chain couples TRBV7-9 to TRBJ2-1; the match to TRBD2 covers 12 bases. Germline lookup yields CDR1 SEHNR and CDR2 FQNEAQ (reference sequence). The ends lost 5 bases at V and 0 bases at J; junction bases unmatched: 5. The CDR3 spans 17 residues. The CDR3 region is CASSARLAGASYNEQFF. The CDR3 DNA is TGTGCCAGCAGCGCCCGACTAGCGGGGGCCTCCTACAATGAGCAGTTCTTC.

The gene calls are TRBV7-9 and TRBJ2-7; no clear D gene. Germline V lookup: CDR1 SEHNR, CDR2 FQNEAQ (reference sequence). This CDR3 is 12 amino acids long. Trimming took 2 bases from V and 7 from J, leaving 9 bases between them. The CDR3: CASSLTRWEQYF. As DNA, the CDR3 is TGTGCCAGCAGCTTAACGAGGTGGGAGCAGTACTTC.

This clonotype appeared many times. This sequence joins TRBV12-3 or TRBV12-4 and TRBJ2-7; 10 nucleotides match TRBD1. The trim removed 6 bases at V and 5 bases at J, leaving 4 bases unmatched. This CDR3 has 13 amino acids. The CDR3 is CASSRDRGHEQYF. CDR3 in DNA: TGTGCCAGCAGCCGGGACAGGGGTCACGAGCAGTACTTC.

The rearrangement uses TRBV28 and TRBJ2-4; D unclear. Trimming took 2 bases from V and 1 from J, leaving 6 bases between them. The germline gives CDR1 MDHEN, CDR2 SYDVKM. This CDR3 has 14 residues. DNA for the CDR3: TGTGCCAGCAGTTTACACCCGGCCAAAAACATTCAGTACTTC. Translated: CASSLHPAKNIQYF.

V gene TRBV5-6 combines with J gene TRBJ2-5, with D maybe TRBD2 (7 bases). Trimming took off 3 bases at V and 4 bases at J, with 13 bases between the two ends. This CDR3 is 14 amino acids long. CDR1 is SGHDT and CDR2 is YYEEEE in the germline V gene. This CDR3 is CASSSRRGGETQYF. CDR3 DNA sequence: TGTGCCAGCAGCTCCCGGAGGGGGGGAGAGACCCAGTACTTC.

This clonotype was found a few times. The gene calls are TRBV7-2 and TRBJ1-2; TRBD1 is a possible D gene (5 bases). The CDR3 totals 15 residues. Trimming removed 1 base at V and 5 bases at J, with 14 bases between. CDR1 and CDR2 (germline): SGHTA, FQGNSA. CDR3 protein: CASSLDFQGRYGYTF. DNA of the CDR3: TGTGCCAGCAGCTTAGATTTCCAGGGTCGGTATGGCTACACCTTC.

This chain's CDR3 is CASSFARSGGPQPQHF. The CDR3 coding sequence is TGTGCCAGCAGCTTTGCTCGCTCAGGGGGACCTCAGCCCCAGCATTTT. This chain joins TRBV7-8 and TRBJ1-5, with 7 bases aligning to TRBD1. The length of the CDR3 is 16 residues. V was clipped by 3 bases and J by 6 bases; unmatched bases: 11. CDR1 and CDR2 from the germline V gene are SGHVS and FQNEAQ. The full variable domain, rest sourced from reference TRBV7-8 and TRBJ1-5, is GAGVSQSPRYKVAKRGQDVALRCDPISGHVSLFWYQQALGQGPEFLTYFQNEAQLDKSGLPSDRFFAERPEGSVSTLKIQRTQQEDSAVYLCASSFARSGGPQPQHFGDGTRLSIL.

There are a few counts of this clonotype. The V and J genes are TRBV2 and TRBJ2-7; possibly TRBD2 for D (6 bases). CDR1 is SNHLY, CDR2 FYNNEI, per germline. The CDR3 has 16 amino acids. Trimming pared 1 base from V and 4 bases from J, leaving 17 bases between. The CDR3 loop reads CASSEETAGPLYEQYF. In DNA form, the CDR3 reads TGTGCCAGCAGTGAAGAGACGGCGGGGCCCCTTTACGAGCAGTACTTC.

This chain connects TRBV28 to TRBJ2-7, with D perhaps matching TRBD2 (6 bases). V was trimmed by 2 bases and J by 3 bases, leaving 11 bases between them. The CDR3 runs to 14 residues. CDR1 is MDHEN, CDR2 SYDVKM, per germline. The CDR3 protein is CASSLAGLFYEQYF. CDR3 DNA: TGTGCCAGCAGTTTAGCGGGACTGTTCTACGAGCAGTACTTC. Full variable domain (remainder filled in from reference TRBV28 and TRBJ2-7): DVKVTQSSRYLVKRTGEKVFLECVQDMDHENMFWYRQDPGLGLRLIYFSYDVKMKEKGDIPEGYSVSREKKERFSLILESASTNQTSMYLCASSLAGLFYEQYFGPGTRLTVT.

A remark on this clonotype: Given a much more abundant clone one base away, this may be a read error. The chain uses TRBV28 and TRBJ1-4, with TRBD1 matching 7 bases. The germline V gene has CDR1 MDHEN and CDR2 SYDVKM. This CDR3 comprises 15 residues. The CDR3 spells CASRGQLGHNEKLLF. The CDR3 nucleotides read TGTGCCAGCAGGGGACAGTTAGGCCACAATGAAAAACTGTTGTTT.

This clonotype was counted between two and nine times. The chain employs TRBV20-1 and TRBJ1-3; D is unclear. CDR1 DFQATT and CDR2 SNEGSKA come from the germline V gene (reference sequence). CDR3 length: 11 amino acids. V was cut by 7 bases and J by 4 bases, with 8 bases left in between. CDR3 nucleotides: TGCAGTGGGAAGAACGGAAACACCATATATTTT. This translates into CSGKNGNTIYF.

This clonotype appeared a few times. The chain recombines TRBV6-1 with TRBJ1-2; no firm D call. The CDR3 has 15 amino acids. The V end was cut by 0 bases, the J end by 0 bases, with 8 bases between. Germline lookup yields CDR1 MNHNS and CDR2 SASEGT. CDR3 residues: CASSEAKRSNYGYTF. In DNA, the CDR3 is TGTGCCAGCAGTGAAGCCAAGCGTTCTAACTATGGCTACACCTTC.

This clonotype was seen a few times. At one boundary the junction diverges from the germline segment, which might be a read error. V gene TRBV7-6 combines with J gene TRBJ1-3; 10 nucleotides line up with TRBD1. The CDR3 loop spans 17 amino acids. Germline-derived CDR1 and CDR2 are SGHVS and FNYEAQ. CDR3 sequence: CASSAGQGGGSGNTIYF. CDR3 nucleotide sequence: TGTGCTAGCAGCGCAGGACAGGGGGGAGGCTCTGGAAACACCATATATTTT.

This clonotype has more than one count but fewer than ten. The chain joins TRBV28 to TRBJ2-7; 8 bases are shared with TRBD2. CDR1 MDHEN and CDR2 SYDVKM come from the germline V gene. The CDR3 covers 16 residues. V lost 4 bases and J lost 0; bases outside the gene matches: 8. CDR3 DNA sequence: TGTGCCAGCAGTTCGCTCGGGAGGGGCAACTCCTACGAGCAGTACTTC. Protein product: CASSSLGRGNSYEQYF.

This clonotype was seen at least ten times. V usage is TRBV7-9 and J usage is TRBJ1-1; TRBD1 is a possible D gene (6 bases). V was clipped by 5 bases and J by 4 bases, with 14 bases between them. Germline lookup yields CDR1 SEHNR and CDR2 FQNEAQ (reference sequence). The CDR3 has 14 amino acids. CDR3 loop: CASSRGTGFTEAFF. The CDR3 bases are TGTGCCAGCAGCCGCGGTACAGGGTTCACTGAAGCTTTCTTT.

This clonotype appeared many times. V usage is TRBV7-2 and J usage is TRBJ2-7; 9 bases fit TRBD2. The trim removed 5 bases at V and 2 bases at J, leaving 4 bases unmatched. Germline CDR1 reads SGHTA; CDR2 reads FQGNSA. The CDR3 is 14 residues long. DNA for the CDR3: TGTGCCAGCAGCCCCCGGACTAGCGCCTACGAGCAGTACTTC. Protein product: CASSPRTSAYEQYF.

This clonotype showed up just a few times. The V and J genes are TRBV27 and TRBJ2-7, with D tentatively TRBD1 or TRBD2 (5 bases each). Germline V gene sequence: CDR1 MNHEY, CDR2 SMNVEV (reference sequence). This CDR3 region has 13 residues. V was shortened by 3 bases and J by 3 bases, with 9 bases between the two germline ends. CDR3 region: CASSFGGFYEQYF. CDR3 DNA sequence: TGTGCCAGCAGTTTTGGGGGTTTCTACGAGCAGTACTTC.

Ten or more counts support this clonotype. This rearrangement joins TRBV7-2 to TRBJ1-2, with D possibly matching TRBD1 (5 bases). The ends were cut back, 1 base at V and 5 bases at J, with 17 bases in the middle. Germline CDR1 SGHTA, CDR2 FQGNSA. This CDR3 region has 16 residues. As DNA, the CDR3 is TGTGCCAGCAGCTTAGTAGTGGGAAGGGGCGGGTATGGCTACACCTTC. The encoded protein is CASSLVVGRGGYGYTF.